Each of the 14 T cell receptor beta chains below was sequenced from the same sample in a study of blood T cell repertoires in COVID-19. Clones were read by immunoSEQ multiplex PCR, and TCRdb kept only the in-frame ones, dropping some. The sample consists of over 15,000 clones, about 81% of them appearing once. Sequences were obtained from peripheral blood. These receptors were collected from a man in his 60s with acute or convalescent COVID-19.

The count of this clone is one. The chain links TRBV27 to TRBJ1-2; D is perhaps TRBD1 (6 bases). The germline V gene encodes CDR1 MNHEY and CDR2 SMNVEV (reference sequence). This CDR3 is built from 13 residues. The V gene lost 6 bases and the J gene lost 4 bases, with 12 bases spanning the gap. As DNA, the CDR3 is TGTGCCAGCAGGGGGGCGTGGGTCTATGGCTACACCTTC. Its translation is CASRGAWVYGYTF.

The V gene is TRBV11-2, the J gene TRBJ2-2; TRBD2 matches at 11 bases. This CDR3 has 18 amino acids. J gave up 4 bases and V 2 bases, and 9 bases lay outside the gene matches. CDR1 is SGHAT, CDR2 FQNNGV, per germline. In DNA, the CDR3 is TGTGCCAGCAGCTTAACTAGCGGGGGCCGAAGGGGCACCGGGGAGCTGTTTTTT. It encodes CASSLTSGGRRGTGELFF.

V usage is TRBV24-1 and J usage is TRBJ2-5; D is perhaps TRBD2 (7 bases). With 5 bases removed from V and 5 bases from J, the gap between germline ends came to 17 bases. CDR3 length equals 15 residues. Germline V CDR1 and CDR2: KGHDR, SFDVKD. In DNA form, the CDR3 reads TGTGCCACCAGTGCTCGGGGGGCCCAAGCGGAGACCCAGTACTTC. This translates into CATSARGAQAETQYF.

This chain links TRBV9 with TRBJ1-4; 10 bases are a match to TRBD1. Germline CDR1 and CDR2: SGDLS and YYNGEE. V was pared by 4 bases and J by 8 bases, with 8 bases of the junction left unmatched. This CDR3 spans 15 amino acids. CDR3 nucleotide sequence: TGTGCCAGCAGCCGACCGGGACAGGGGCGGGAAAAACTGTTTTTT. Translating gives CASSRPGQGREKLFF.

The chain joins TRBV24-1 to TRBJ2-5; 7 bases are shared with TRBD1. The CDR3 covers 14 residues. V shed 4 bases, J shed 2 bases, and the junction held 3 bases outside the gene matches. The germline V gene has CDR1 KGHDR and CDR2 SFDVKD. This CDR3 reads CATSDPGGQETQYF. The CDR3 coding sequence is TGTGCCACCAGTGACCCAGGGGGACAAGAGACCCAGTACTTC.

V and J are TRBV5-1 and TRBJ1-2; 8 bases map to TRBD1. The CDR3 loop spans 14 amino acids. J gave up 7 bases and V 4 bases, and 9 bases lay outside the gene matches. CDR1 is SGHRS, CDR2 YFSETQ, per germline. The CDR3 DNA sequence: TGCGCCAGCAGCCCGGGACAGGTCGAGGTTGGCTACACCTTC. Its translation: CASSPGQVEVGYTF.

The chain joins TRBV11-2 to TRBJ2-1; 7 bases agree with TRBD1. This CDR3 has 15 amino acids. Germline CDR1 reads SGHAT; CDR2 reads FQNNGV. With V trimmed by 5 bases and J by 1 base, 5 bases remained unmatched. In DNA form, the CDR3 reads TGTGCCAGCAGCACCCGACAGGGATCCTACAATGAGCAGTTCTTC. Protein product: CASSTRQGSYNEQFF.

This clone was recorded once. The chain recombines TRBV6-5 with TRBJ1-1, with 7 bases fitting TRBD1. Germline V CDR1 and CDR2: MNHEY, SVGAGI. V dropped 5 bases and J dropped 1; count of bases not matched to a gene: 1. The CDR3 is made up of 13 amino acids. The CDR3 loop is CASSRQGNTEAFF. As DNA, the CDR3 is TGTGCCAGCAGTAGACAGGGGAACACTGAAGCTTTCTTT.

The rearrangement uses TRBV19 and TRBJ1-5, with 7 bases fitting TRBD1. V lost 3 bases and J lost 2; bases outside the gene matches: 4. CDR3 length equals 15 residues. Per the germline V gene, CDR1 is LNHDA and CDR2 is SQIVND (reference sequence). The CDR3, as DNA: TGTGCCAGTAGTATGACAGGGAACGGCAATCAGCCCCAGCATTTT. It encodes CASSMTGNGNQPQHF.

V and J are TRBV4-2 and TRBJ2-5; 8 bases are a match to TRBD2. J lost 6 bases, V lost 0 bases, and 9 bases had no gene match. The V gene's germline CDR1 is LGHNA and CDR2 YNFKEQ. There are 16 residues in the CDR3. CDR3 residues: CASSQEPYSGEQTQYF. The CDR3 nucleotides read TGTGCCAGCAGCCAAGAGCCGTATAGCGGGGAACAGACCCAGTACTTC.

This clone was counted only a few times. V is TRBV5-4 and J is TRBJ2-1; 8 nucleotides match TRBD1. Trimming took 4 bases from V and 6 from J; bases not matched to a gene: 3. The CDR3 spans 13 residues. The V gene's germline CDR1 is SGHNT and CDR2 YYREEE (reference sequence). The DNA for the CDR3 is TGTGCCAGCAGCATTCAGGGGGCCAATGAGCAGTTCTTC. Translated: CASSIQGANEQFF.

The rearrangement uses TRBV23-1 and TRBJ1-4, with unresolved D. TRBV23-1 is noted as an ORF with a role that remains uncertain. Trimming left V 3 bases short and J 4 bases short, with 6 bases between. The CDR3 runs to 13 residues. In DNA form, the CDR3 reads TGCGCCAGCAGTCAGCGCCATAATGAAAAACTGTTTTTT. Translation: CASSQRHNEKLFF.

J is TRBJ2-5 and V is TRBV5-1; 9 bases are shared with TRBD1. The CDR3 has 14 amino acids. V gave up 3 bases and J gave up 3 bases; unmatched junction bases: 3. Germline loops: CDR1 SGHRS, CDR2 YFSETQ. The CDR3 sequence is CASSSTGGEETQYF. The CDR3 DNA reads as TGCGCCAGCAGCTCGACAGGGGGGGAAGAGACCCAGTACTTC.

The chain recombines TRBV10-3 with TRBJ2-3, with 7 bases identical to TRBD1. Germline CDR1 and CDR2: ENHRY and SYGVKD. V lost 8 bases and J lost 2; bases outside the gene matches: 4. This CDR3 is built from 13 residues. The CDR3 coding sequence is TGTGCCATCGCCGGACAGGACACAGATACGCAGTATTTT. Encoded protein: CAIAGQDTDTQYF.